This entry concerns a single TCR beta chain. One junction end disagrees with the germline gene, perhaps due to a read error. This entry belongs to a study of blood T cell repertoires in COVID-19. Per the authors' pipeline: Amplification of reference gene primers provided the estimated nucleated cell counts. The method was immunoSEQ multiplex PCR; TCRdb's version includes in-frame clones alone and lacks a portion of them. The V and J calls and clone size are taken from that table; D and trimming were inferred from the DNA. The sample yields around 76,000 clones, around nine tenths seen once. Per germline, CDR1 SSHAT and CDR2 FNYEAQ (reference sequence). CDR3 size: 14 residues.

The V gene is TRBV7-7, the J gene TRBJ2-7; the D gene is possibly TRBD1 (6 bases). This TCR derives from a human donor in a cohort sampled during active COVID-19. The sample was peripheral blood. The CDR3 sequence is CASSSGTPPYEQYF. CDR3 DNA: TGTGCTAGCAGCTCGGGGACACCCCCCTACGAGCAGTACTTC.